This T cell receptor beta chain was retrieved from a study of T cells in Graves' hyperthyroidism and ophthalmopathy. The investigators amplified TCR beta CDR3 regions from RNA transcripts. Carried out on the TCR CDR3, a first-round RT-PCR used the HTBI primer set. TCRdb called the multiplex PCR reads again in MiXCR, with one record for every CDR3 protein. The sample has approximately 720,000 distinct CDR3 sequences; roughly 20% are singletons. This clonotype showed up many times. The CDR3 spans 15 residues. Germline-derived CDR1 and CDR2 are SGHRS and YFSETQ. V dropped 2 bases and J dropped 5 bases, with 16 bases sitting between them.

The rearrangement links TRBV5-1 to TRBJ1-2, with no clear D. The clonotype was recovered from a woman aged 45-60 years with Graves' hyperthyroidism that later progressed to Graves' ophthalmopathy. Sequences were obtained from blood. The CDR3 protein is CASSLEPTLGYGYTF. The CDR3 bases are TGCGCCAGCAGCTTAGAGCCCACACTGGGATATGGCTACACCTTC.